This entry lists 3 T cell receptor beta chains sequenced from one sample in a study of blood T cell repertoires in COVID-19. Sequenced by immunoSEQ multiplex PCR; TCRdb stores in-frame clones only, minus some. This sample has a few hundred thousand clones, with about nine tenths found just once. Specimen: PBMCs or T cells enriched from blood (not recorded which). The receptors were gathered from a woman aged 55 to 70 who had recovered from COVID-19.

The chain couples TRBV9 to TRBJ1-2; 11 bases match TRBD1. Germline-derived CDR1 and CDR2 are SGDLS and YYNGEE. V trimming: 4 bases; J trimming: 4 bases; junction bases outside the gene matches: 3. The CDR3 consists of 14 residues. The CDR3 loop is CASSPGQGVYGYTF. The CDR3 coding sequence is TGTGCCAGCAGCCCGGGACAGGGGGTCTATGGCTACACCTTC.

This clone was detected only a few times. The chain recombines TRBV3-1 (or the pseudogene TRBV3-2) with TRBJ1-5; D is perhaps TRBD1 (5 bases). This CDR3 spans 17 amino acids. In germline, CDR1 is LGHDT, CDR2 YNNKEL (reference sequence). Trimming removed 0 bases from V and 1 base from J, with 13 bases in between. The DNA for the CDR3 is TGTGCCAGCAGCCAAGAGAAGGGCCGGGGGAGCAATCAGCCCCAGCATTTT. Translating gives CASSQEKGRGSNQPQHF.

This sequence joins TRBV10-1 and TRBJ2-1; 10 nucleotides match TRBD2. Per the germline V gene, CDR1 is WNHNN and CDR2 is SYGVQD (reference sequence). Unmatched junction bases numbered 7, after V lost 5 bases and J lost 6 bases. CDR3 length equals 15 residues. The DNA for the CDR3 is TGCGCCAGCAGTCGGTCCAGCGGGGGGGTCAATGAGCAGTTCTTC. Translated: CASSRSSGGVNEQFF.